Presented here are 22 T cell receptor beta chains from one specimen sequenced in a study of blood T cell repertoires in COVID-19. TCRdb's table, derived via immunoSEQ multiplex PCR, lists solely in-frame clones and lacks some. This table has some 300,000 clones, nearly 90% appearing once. Sequencing was carried out using PBMCs or T cells enriched from blood (not recorded which). These receptors all come from a woman in her forties or fifties who had been exposed to COVID-19.

V is TRBV13 and J is TRBJ2-5; D is ambiguous. This CDR3 comprises 13 residues. CDR1 and CDR2 (germline): PRHDT, FYEKMQ (reference sequence). V was trimmed by 5 bases and J by 1 base, leaving 8 bases between them. In DNA form, the CDR3 reads TGTGCCAGCAGCCCCAAGCCCCAAGAGACCCAGTACTTC. This codes for CASSPKPQETQYF.

The gene calls are TRBV6-5 and TRBJ2-1; D may be TRBD1 (7 bases). The CDR3 is made up of 15 amino acids. V gave up 6 bases and J gave up 3 bases, with 15 bases separating them. Germline V gives CDR1 MNHEY, CDR2 SVGAGI. The CDR3 bases are TGTGCCAGCAGGGAGGGACAGCCTCTCTACAATGAGCAGTTCTTC. Translation gives CASREGQPLYNEQFF.

V usage is TRBV6-5 and J usage is TRBJ2-7, with 7 bases aligning to TRBD1. This CDR3 has 15 amino acids. The germline V gene encodes CDR1 MNHEY and CDR2 SVGAGI. The trim removed 6 bases at V and 5 bases at J, leaving 13 bases unmatched. The CDR3 loop reads CASRQQDLTGHEQYF. CDR3 coding DNA: TGTGCCAGCAGACAACAAGACCTGACAGGGCACGAGCAGTACTTC.

The chain has TRBV29-1 and TRBJ2-7; the D gene is possibly TRBD2 (5 bases). V was clipped by 4 bases and J by 2 bases, with 12 bases between them. Germline loops: CDR1 SQVTM, CDR2 ANQGSEA. CDR3 size: 13 residues. The CDR3 nucleotides read TGCAGCGTTGTCGGACTCGCTCCCTACGAGCAGTACTTC. Translating gives CSVVGLAPYEQYF.

The gene calls are TRBV6-1 and TRBJ1-5; D is perhaps TRBD1 (5 bases). Germline CDR1 is MNHNS and CDR2 is SASEGT. The CDR3 spans 14 residues. Trimming took 2 bases from V and 3 from J, leaving 8 bases between them. The CDR3: CASSESGNNQPQHF. CDR3 nucleotide sequence: TGTGCCAGCAGTGAATCAGGGAACAATCAGCCCCAGCATTTT.

This clone has only one observation. V usage is TRBV18 and J usage is TRBJ1-2; the D gene is possibly TRBD1 (5 bases). The CDR3 has 12 residues. The V end was cut by 6 bases, the J end by 4 bases, with 9 bases between. From germline, CDR1 is KGHSH and CDR2 LQKENI. The CDR3, as DNA: TGTGCCAGCTCTCCCGACAGCTATGGCTACACCTTC. It codes for CASSPDSYGYTF. The full variable domain, its missing parts supplied by reference TRBV18 and TRBJ1-2, is NAGVMQNPRHLVRRRGQEARLRCSPMKGHSHVYWYRQLPEEGLKFMVYLQKENIIDESGMPKERFSAEFPKEGPSILRIQQVVRGDSAAYFCASSPDSYGYTFGSGTRLTVV.

This clone was observed a few times. This chain links TRBV28 with TRBJ1-3, with 8 bases identical to TRBD1. The germline V gene encodes CDR1 MDHEN and CDR2 SYDVKM. The CDR3 extends over 15 amino acids. The J segment lost 7 bases and the V segment lost 5 bases, leaving 10 bases of the junction unmatched. CDR3 sequence reads: CASSPGQGPGNTIYF. The DNA of the CDR3 is TGTGCCAGCAGTCCTGGACAGGGACCAGGGAACACCATATATTTT. The full variable domain, rest sourced from reference TRBV28 and TRBJ1-3, is DVKVTQSSRYLVKRTGEKVFLECVQDMDHENMFWYRQDPGLGLRLIYFSYDVKMKEKGDIPEGYSVSREKKERFSLILESASTNQTSMYLCASSPGQGPGNTIYFGEGSWLTVV.

This sequence joins TRBV3-1 (or the pseudogene TRBV3-2) and TRBJ1-2; D unclear. The germline V gene has CDR1 LGHDT and CDR2 YNNKEL (reference sequence). V was shortened by 1 base and J by 1 base, with 10 bases between the two germline ends. The CDR3 has 15 residues. The CDR3 sequence is CASSQGVRVNYGYTF. DNA of the CDR3: TGTGCCAGCAGCCAAGGTGTGAGGGTTAACTATGGCTACACCTTC.

This clone is a singleton in its sample. CDR3 in DNA: TGTGCCAGCAGCTTGTCGGGGACAGGGAGGGAAAAACTGTTTTTT. Translation: CASSLSGTGREKLFF. This chain connects TRBV7-2 to TRBJ1-4; TRBD1 matches 9 bases. Germline CDR1 is SGHTA and CDR2 is FQGNSA. CDR3 length equals 15 residues. J was trimmed by 8 bases and V by 3 bases; bases with no gene match: 7.

V and J are TRBV10-2 and TRBJ1-5, with TRBD1 matching over 7 bases. Germline V gene data show CDR1 as WSHSY and CDR2 as SAAADI. Trimming cost V 10 bases and J 5 bases; bases outside gene matches: 8. There are 13 residues in the CDR3. The chain's CDR3 is CATYRGGDQPQHF. The CDR3 coding sequence is TGCGCCACATACAGGGGCGGGGATCAGCCCCAGCATTTT.

The CDR3 region is CASSVDPGTNTGELFF. In DNA, the CDR3 is TGTGCCAGCAGCGTAGACCCGGGTACGAACACCGGGGAGCTGTTTTTT. The chain combines TRBV9 with TRBJ2-2; the D is unclear. CDR1 SGDLS and CDR2 YYNGEE come from the germline V gene. The CDR3 runs 16 residues. V was shortened by 0 bases and J by 0 bases, with 9 bases between the two germline ends. Complete variable domain (other parts from reference TRBV9 and TRBJ2-2): DSGVTQTPKHLITATGQRVTLRCSPRSGDLSVYWYQQSLDQGLQFLIQYYNGEERAKGNILERFSAQQFPDLHSELNLSSLELGDSALYFCASSVDPGTNTGELFFGEGSRLTVL.

The chain links TRBV5-6 to TRBJ2-1; perhaps TRBD1 as D (6 bases). V lost 1 base, J lost 0 bases, and 8 bases lay in between. Germline CDR1 reads SGHDT; CDR2 reads YYEEEE. This CDR3 region has 15 residues. CDR3 protein: CASSLRGSSYNEQFF. The CDR3 DNA follows: TGTGCCAGCAGCTTGAGGGGGAGCTCCTACAATGAGCAGTTCTTC.

The J gene is TRBJ2-5, the V gene TRBV7-2, with TRBD1 matching 9 bases. The CDR3 is made up of 12 amino acids. Germline V CDR1 and CDR2: SGHTA, FQGNSA. Trimming cost V 5 bases and J 12 bases; bases outside gene matches: 7. Written as DNA, the CDR3 is TGTGCCAGCAGCAATACAGGGGGCCCAAAGTACTTC. Protein sequence: CASSNTGGPKYF.

The V gene is TRBV7-2, the J gene TRBJ1-3; tentative D call: TRBD1 (6 bases). Germline V gene lookup returns CDR1 SGHTA and CDR2 FQGNSA. Trimming took 5 bases from V and 0 from J, leaving 8 bases between them. The CDR3 is 14 residues long. The CDR3 protein is CASSTGISGNTIYF. Written as DNA, the CDR3 is TGTGCCAGCAGCACAGGGATCTCTGGAAACACCATATATTTT.

The chain employs TRBV19 and TRBJ1-2; D is uncertain. V lost 5 bases, J lost 7 bases, and 29 bases lay in between. This CDR3 region has 18 residues. Per the germline V gene, CDR1 is LNHDA and CDR2 is SQIVND (reference sequence). DNA of the CDR3: TGTGCCAGTAGTCCCAAAGTGTCGCGTGAGAGTTTCGTCTCTGGCTACACCTTC. Amino acid sequence: CASSPKVSRESFVSGYTF. The full variable domain, with the rest looked up from reference TRBV19 and TRBJ1-2, is DGGITQSPKYLFRKEGQNVTLSCEQNLNHDAMYWYRQDPGQGLRLIYYSQIVNDFQKGDIAEGYSVSREKKESFPLTVTSAQKNPTAFYLCASSPKVSRESFVSGYTFGSGTRLTVV.

The chain is built from TRBV12-3 or TRBV12-4 and TRBJ2-1; D possibly corresponds to TRBD2 (6 bases). This CDR3 has 13 residues. V was clipped by 6 bases and J by 10 bases, with 16 bases between them. The CDR3 is CASSRDSLSEQFF. The CDR3 bases are TGTGCCAGCAGCCGGGACTCTCTGTCGGAGCAGTTCTTC.

Comment on this clone: The sample contains more than one DNA sequence encoding this CDR3. The genes are TRBV28 and TRBJ2-7; the match to TRBD1 covers 10 bases. The V and J ends lost 5 bases and 4 bases, in that order; junction bases with no gene match: 8. Germline assignment: CDR1 MDHEN and CDR2 SYDVKM. CDR3 size: 15 residues. Here the CDR3 reads CASSPPTGGRYEQYF. The CDR3 nucleotides are TGTGCCAGCAGTCCTCCGACAGGGGGCCGGTACGAGCAGTACTTC.

V usage is TRBV7-8 and J usage is TRBJ2-3; a weak D match, TRBD1 (5 bases). The CDR3 extends over 15 amino acids. Germline CDR1 reads SGHVS; CDR2 reads FQNEAQ. V dropped 5 bases and J dropped 2 bases, with 14 bases sitting between them. CDR3 in DNA: TGTGCCAGCAGCCTGACAGCTCTAGTCACAGATACGCAGTATTTT. Its protein is CASSLTALVTDTQYF. Full variable domain (rest looked up from reference TRBV7-8 and TRBJ2-3): GAGVSQSPRYKVAKRGQDVALRCDPISGHVSLFWYQQALGQGPEFLTYFQNEAQLDKSGLPSDRFFAERPEGSVSTLKIQRTQQEDSAVYLCASSLTALVTDTQYFGPGTRLTVL.

J is TRBJ2-1 and V is TRBV7-2, with 9 positions matching TRBD2. The ends lost 2 bases at V and 2 bases at J; junction bases unmatched: 7. This CDR3 spans 17 amino acids. Germline loops: CDR1 SGHTA, CDR2 FQGNSA. The CDR3 here is CASSLFSGGRAYNEQFF. CDR3 nucleotides: TGTGCCAGCAGCTTATTCAGCGGGGGGCGGGCCTACAATGAGCAGTTCTTC. Full variable domain (rest looked up from reference TRBV7-2 and TRBJ2-1): GAGVSQSPSNKVTEKGKDVELRCDPISGHTALYWYRQSLGQGLEFLIYFQGNSAPDKSGLPSDRFSAERTGGSVSTLTIQRTQQEDSAVYLCASSLFSGGRAYNEQFFGPGTRLTVL.

The rearrangement uses TRBV4-1 and TRBJ2-1, with 12 nucleotides matching TRBD1. The CDR3 has 16 amino acids. Germline V CDR1 and CDR2: MGHRA, YSYEKL. V shed 0 bases, J shed 8 bases, and the junction held 5 bases outside the gene matches. The CDR3 loop is CASSQDGTGGVYEQFF. The CDR3 DNA sequence: TGCGCCAGCAGCCAAGACGGGACAGGGGGCGTCTATGAGCAGTTCTTC.

V is TRBV3-1 (or the pseudogene TRBV3-2) and J is TRBJ1-5; tentative D call: TRBD1 (5 bases). Trimming pared 1 base from V and 7 bases from J, leaving 17 bases between. Germline loops: CDR1 LGHDT, CDR2 YNNKEL (reference sequence). The CDR3 extends over 16 amino acids. The CDR3 bases are TGTGCCAGCAGCCAAGCGCAGGGAGGGGAGGAACAGCCCCAGCATTTT. Protein sequence: CASSQAQGGEEQPQHF.

The J gene is TRBJ2-3, the V gene TRBV28; 10 bases agree with TRBD2. The CDR3 extends over 15 amino acids. The V and J ends lost 8 bases and 2 bases, in that order; junction bases with no gene match: 7. CDR1 is MDHEN, CDR2 SYDVKM, per germline. CDR3 in amino acids: CASGKLAGFTDTQYF. The CDR3 nucleotides read TGTGCCAGCGGGAAACTAGCGGGGTTCACAGATACGCAGTATTTT.